This T cell receptor beta chain comes out of a study of cytomegalovirus exposure and HLA in healthy donors. The study, taken as a whole, reports: Prediction of most subjects' HLA-A and HLA-B alleles by TCR beta sequences was reportedly accurate.

This clone has only a few counts. The antigen is not known. This CDR3 has 16 amino acids. CDR1 SGDLS and CDR2 YYNGEE come from the germline V gene. After removal of 4 bases from V and 1 base from J, the junction contained 4 bases not matched to a gene. PCR employed 60 Vbeta and 13 Jbeta primers. Per the original methods: Later, an analysis found about 80 million unique TCR beta chains, and about 10 million of these were shared. Profiling relied on immunoSEQ multiplex PCR, and the TCRdb table lists in-frame clones only, not all of them. The V and J calls and clone size were taken over from that table, and D and trimming were inferred from the DNA. Of under 300,000 clones listed, 84% are singletons.

The source is a woman aged 40 to 50 in good health and CMV-seropositive. The gene calls are TRBV9 and TRBJ2-2; 10 nucleotides align to TRBD2. The sequencing input was PBMCs. CDR3 sequence: CASSSPSGRNTGELFF. The CDR3 region has the DNA TGTGCCAGCAGCTCCCCTAGCGGGAGGAACACCGGGGAGCTGTTTTTT.